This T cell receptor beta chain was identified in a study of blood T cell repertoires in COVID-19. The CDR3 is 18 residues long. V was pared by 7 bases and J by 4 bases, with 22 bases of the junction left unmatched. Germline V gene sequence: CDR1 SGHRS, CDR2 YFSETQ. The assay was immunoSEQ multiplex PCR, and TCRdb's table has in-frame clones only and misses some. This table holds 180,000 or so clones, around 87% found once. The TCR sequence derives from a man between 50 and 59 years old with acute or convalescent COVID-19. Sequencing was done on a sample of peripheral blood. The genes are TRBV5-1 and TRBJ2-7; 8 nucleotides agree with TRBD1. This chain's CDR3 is CASALNGPGQGSVYEQYF. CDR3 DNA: TGCGCCAGCGCACTTAACGGTCCCGGACAGGGTAGTGTTTACGAGCAGTACTTC. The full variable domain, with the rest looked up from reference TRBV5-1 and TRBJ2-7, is KAGVTQTPRYLIKTRGQQVTLSCSPISGHRSVSWYQQTPGQGLQFLFEYFSETQRNKGNFPGRFSGRQFSNSRSEMNVSTLELGDSALYLCASALNGPGQGSVYEQYFGPGTRLTVT.